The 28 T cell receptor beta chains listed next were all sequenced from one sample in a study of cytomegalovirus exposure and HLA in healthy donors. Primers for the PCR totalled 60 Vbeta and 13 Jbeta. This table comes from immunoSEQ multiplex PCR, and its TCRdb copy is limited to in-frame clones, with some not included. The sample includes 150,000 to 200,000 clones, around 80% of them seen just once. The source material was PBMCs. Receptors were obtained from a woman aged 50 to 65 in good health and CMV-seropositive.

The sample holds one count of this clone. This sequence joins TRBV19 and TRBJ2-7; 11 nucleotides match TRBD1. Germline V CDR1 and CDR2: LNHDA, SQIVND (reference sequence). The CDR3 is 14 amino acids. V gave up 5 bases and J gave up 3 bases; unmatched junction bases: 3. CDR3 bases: TGTGCCAGTAGTCGGACAGGGGGCTACTACGAGCAGTACTTC. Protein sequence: CASSRTGGYYEQYF. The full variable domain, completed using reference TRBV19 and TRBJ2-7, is DGGITQSPKYLFRKEGQNVTLSCEQNLNHDAMYWYRQDPGQGLRLIYYSQIVNDFQKGDIAEGYSVSREKKESFPLTVTSAQKNPTAFYLCASSRTGGYYEQYFGPGTRLTVT.

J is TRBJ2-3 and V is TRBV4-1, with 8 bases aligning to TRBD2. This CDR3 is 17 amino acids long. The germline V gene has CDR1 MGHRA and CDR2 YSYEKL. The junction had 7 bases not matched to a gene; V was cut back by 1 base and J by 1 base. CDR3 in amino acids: CASSQGGAGGRTDTQYF. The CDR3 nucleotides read TGCGCCAGCAGCCAAGGTGGGGCGGGGGGCCGCACAGATACGCAGTATTTT.

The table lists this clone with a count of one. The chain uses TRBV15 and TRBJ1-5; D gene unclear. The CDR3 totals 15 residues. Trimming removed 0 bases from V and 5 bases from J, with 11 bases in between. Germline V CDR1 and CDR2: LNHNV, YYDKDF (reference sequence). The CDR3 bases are TGTGCCACCAGCAGAGATTTGCAGGATCATCAGCCCCAGCATTTT. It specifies CATSRDLQDHQPQHF.

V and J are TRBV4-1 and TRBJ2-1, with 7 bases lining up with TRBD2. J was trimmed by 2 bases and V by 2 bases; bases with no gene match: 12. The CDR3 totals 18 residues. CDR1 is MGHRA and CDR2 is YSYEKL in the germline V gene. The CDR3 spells CASSQSFGAGKPYNEQFF. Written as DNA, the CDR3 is TGCGCCAGCAGCCAAAGTTTTGGAGCGGGGAAACCCTACAATGAGCAGTTCTTC.

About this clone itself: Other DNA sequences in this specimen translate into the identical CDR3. CDR3 bases: TGTGCCAGCAGTTACCGGGGGAATTCACCCCTCCACTTT. Translation: CASSYRGNSPLHF. The V gene is TRBV6-5, the J gene TRBJ1-6; weak D call: TRBD1 (5 bases). CDR1 and CDR2 from the germline V gene are MNHEY and SVGAGI. The CDR3 has 13 residues. V lost 2 bases to trimming and J lost 7 bases, with 6 bases between them.

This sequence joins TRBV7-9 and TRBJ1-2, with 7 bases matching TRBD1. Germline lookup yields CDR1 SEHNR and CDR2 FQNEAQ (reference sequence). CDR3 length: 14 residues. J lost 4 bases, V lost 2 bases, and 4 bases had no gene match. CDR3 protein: CASSLNRQGYGYTF. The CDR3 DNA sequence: TGTGCCAGCAGCTTAAACCGACAGGGCTATGGCTACACCTTC.

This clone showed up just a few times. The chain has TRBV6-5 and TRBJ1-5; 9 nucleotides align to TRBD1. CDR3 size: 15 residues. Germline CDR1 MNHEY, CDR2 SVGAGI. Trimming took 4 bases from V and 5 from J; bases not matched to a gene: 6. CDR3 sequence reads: CASSWGWTGDQPQHF. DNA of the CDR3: TGTGCCAGCAGTTGGGGCTGGACAGGGGATCAGCCCCAGCATTTT.

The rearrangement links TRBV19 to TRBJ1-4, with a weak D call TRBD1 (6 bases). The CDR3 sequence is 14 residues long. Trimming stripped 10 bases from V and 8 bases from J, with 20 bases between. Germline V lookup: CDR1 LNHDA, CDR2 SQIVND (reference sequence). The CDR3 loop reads CATAGQSKREKLFF. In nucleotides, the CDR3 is TGTGCCACCGCCGGACAGTCAAAGAGGGAAAAACTGTTTTTT.

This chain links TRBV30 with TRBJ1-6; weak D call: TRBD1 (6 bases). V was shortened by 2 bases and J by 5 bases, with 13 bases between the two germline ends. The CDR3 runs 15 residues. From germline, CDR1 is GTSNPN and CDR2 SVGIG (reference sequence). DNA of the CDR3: TGTGCCTGGAGTTCGTCGCAGGGGAATAATTCACCCCTCCACTTT. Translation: CAWSSSQGNNSPLHF.

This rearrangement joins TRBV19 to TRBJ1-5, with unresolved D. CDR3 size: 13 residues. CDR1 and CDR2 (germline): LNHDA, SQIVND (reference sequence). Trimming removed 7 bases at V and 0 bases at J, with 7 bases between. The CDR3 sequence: CASNDISNQPQHF. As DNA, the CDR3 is TGTGCCAGTAACGACATTAGCAATCAGCCCCAGCATTTT.

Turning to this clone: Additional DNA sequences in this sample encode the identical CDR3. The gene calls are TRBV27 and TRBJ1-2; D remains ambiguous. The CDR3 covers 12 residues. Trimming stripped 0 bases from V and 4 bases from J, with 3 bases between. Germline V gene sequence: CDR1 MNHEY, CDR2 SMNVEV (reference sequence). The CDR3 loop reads CASSLSGYGYTF. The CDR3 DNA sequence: TGTGCCAGCAGTTTATCCGGCTATGGCTACACCTTC.

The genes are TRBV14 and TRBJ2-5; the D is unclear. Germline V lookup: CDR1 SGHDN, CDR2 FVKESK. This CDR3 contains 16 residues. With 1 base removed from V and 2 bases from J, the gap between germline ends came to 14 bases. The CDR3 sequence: CASSQVANMWQETQYF. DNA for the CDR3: TGTGCCAGCAGCCAAGTGGCCAATATGTGGCAAGAGACCCAGTACTTC.

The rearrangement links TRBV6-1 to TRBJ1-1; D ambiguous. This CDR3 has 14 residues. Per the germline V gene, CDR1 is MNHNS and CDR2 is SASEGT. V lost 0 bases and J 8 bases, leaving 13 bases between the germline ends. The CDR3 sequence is CASSEARAAGEAFF. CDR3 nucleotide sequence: TGTGCCAGCAGTGAAGCCAGAGCCGCAGGAGAAGCTTTCTTT.

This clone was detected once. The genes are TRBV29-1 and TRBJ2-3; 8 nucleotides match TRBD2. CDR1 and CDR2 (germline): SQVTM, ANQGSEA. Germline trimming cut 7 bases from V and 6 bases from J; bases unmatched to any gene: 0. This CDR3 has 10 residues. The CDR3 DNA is TGCAGCGCGGGGGGGGATACGCAGTATTTT. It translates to CSAGGDTQYF.

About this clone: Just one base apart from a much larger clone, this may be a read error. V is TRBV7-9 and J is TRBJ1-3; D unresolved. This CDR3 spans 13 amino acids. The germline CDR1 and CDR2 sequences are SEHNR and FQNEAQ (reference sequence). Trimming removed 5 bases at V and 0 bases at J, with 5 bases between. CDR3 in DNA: TGTGCCAGCAGCGTTAGCTCTGGAAACACCATATATTTT. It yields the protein CASSVSSGNTIYF.

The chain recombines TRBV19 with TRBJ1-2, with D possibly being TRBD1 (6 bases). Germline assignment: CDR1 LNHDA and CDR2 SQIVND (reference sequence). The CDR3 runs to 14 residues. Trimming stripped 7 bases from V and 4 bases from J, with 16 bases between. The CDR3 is CASTPDSLPYGYTF. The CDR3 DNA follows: TGTGCCAGTACCCCGGACAGTCTACCCTATGGCTACACCTTC.

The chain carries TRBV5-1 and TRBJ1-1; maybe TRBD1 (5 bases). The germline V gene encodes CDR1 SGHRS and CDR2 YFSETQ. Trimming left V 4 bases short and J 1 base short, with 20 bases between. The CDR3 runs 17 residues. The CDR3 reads CASSGGFRGRANTEAFF. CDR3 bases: TGCGCCAGCAGCGGGGGGTTTCGGGGAAGGGCGAACACTGAAGCTTTCTTT.

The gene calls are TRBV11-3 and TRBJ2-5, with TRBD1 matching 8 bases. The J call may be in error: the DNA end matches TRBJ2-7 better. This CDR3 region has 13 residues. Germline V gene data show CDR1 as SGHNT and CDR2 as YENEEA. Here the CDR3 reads CASTWDRTNEQYF. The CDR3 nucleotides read TGTGCCAGCACCTGGGACAGGACCAACGAGCAGTACTTC.

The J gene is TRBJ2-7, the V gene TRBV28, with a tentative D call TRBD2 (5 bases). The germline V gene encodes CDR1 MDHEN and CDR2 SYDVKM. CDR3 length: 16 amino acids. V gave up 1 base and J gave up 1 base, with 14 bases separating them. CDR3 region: CASSLSPDSRSYEQYF. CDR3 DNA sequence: TGTGCCAGCAGTTTATCCCCGGACTCCCGGTCCTACGAGCAGTACTTC.

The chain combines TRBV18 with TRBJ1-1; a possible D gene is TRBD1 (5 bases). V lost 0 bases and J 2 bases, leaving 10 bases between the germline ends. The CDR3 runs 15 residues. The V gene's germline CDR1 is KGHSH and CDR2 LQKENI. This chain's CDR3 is CASSPPNQGNTEAFF. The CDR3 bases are TGTGCCAGCTCACCACCTAATCAGGGCAACACTGAAGCTTTCTTT.

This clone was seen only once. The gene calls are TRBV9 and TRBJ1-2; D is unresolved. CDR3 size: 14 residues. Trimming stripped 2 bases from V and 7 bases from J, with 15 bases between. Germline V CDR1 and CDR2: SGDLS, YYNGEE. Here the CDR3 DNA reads TGTGCCAGCAGCGTTAATGGAGGTATGGGTGGCTACACCTTC. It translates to CASSVNGGMGGYTF. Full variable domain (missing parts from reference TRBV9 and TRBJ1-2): DSGVTQTPKHLITATGQRVTLRCSPRSGDLSVYWYQQSLDQGLQFLIQYYNGEERAKGNILERFSAQQFPDLHSELNLSSLELGDSALYFCASSVNGGMGGYTFGSGTRLTVV.

The CDR3 DNA sequence: TGTGCCAGCAGACCTAGCGGGGGGGCGGGTGATACGCAGTATTTT. This sequence encodes CASRPSGGAGDTQYF. This chain links TRBV11-2 with TRBJ2-3; 12 bases agree with TRBD2. This CDR3 has 15 residues. V shed 6 bases and J 6 bases; nucleotides not matched to a gene: 7. In germline, CDR1 is SGHAT, CDR2 FQNNGV.

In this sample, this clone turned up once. The DNA for the CDR3 is TGCAGTGCCCCAAGGGGTGAGGAAGCTTTCTTT. Translation: CSAPRGEEAFF. The V gene is TRBV20-1, the J gene TRBJ1-1; tentatively, D is TRBD1 (5 bases). Trimming removed 6 bases at V and 8 bases at J, with 13 bases between. The CDR3 contains 11 residues. The germline V gene encodes CDR1 DFQATT and CDR2 SNEGSKA (reference sequence).

Here the CDR3 reads CASSFPLAKNIQYF. DNA for the CDR3: TGTGCCAGCAGCTTCCCCCTAGCCAAAAACATTCAGTACTTC. V is TRBV7-9 and J is TRBJ2-4; D not resolved. Germline V gives CDR1 SEHNR, CDR2 FQNEAQ (reference sequence). The CDR3 length is 14 residues. V lost 3 bases and J lost 0, with 6 bases in between.

The CDR3 protein is CASTGTSGSSSTDTQYF. CDR3 sequence (DNA): TGTGCCAGTACCGGGACTAGCGGGAGCTCTAGCACAGATACGCAGTATTTT. The chain combines TRBV19 with TRBJ2-3; 14 bases align to TRBD2. The CDR3 is made up of 17 amino acids. Germline-derived CDR1 and CDR2 are LNHDA and SQIVND (reference sequence). Unmatched junction bases numbered 6, after V lost 7 bases and J lost 0 bases.

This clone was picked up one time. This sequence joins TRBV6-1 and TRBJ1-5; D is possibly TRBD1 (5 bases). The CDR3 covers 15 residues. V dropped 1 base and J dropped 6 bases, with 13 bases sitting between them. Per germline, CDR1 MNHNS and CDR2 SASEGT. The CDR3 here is CASSEERSRAQPQHF. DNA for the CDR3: TGTGCCAGCAGTGAAGAAAGGTCCAGGGCTCAGCCCCAGCATTTT.

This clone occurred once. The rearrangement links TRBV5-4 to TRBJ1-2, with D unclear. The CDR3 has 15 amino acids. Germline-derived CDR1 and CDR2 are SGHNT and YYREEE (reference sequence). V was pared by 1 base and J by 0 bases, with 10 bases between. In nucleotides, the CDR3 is TGTGCCAGCAGCTTGTGGGGAGTACCTAACTATGGCTACACCTTC. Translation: CASSLWGVPNYGYTF.

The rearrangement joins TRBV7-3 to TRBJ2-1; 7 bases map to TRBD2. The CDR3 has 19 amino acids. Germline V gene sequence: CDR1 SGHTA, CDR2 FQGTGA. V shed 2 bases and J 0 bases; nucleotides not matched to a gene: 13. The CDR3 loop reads CASSLLLGSGHSSYNEQFF. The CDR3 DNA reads TGTGCCAGCAGCTTACTCTTGGGTAGCGGGCACAGCTCCTACAATGAGCAGTTCTTC.